The rows below give T cell receptor beta chains drawn from one sample of a study of identical twins. TCRdb analysed the 5' RACE reads with MiXCR anew, one entry per CDR3 protein. Of 1.5 million to 2 million distinct CDR3 sequences in the sample, more than 30% were seen once. The sample consisted of cord blood. All receptors come from a newborn girl in good health. CDR3s include the opening cysteine and the closing phenylalanine or tryptophan. Fields, in order: D gene, J gene, clone size, V gene, CDR3 protein, CDR3 DNA. D genes are given only for firm matches. The listing skips clone size in some rows; elsewhere it reads once, few, many or a size class.

D gene: TRBD2
J gene: TRBJ2-7
clone size: .
V gene: TRBV4-2
CDR3 protein: CASTNLAGSYERYF
CDR3 DNA: TGTGCCAGCACCAATCTAGCGGGGTCCTACGAGCGGTACTTC

D gene: .
J gene: TRBJ1-2
clone size: many
V gene: TRBV5-6
CDR3 protein: CASSIETGPLYYGYTF
CDR3 DNA: TGTGCCAGCAGCATCGAAACAGGGCCCCTTTACTATGGCTACACCTTC

D gene: .
J gene: TRBJ2-3
clone size: many
V gene: TRBV6-6
CDR3 protein: CASSPRTGTDTQYF
CDR3 DNA: TGTGCCAGCAGTCCTCGGACAGGCACAGATACGCAGTATTTT

D gene: TRBD2
J gene: TRBJ2-7
clone size: .
V gene: TRBV20-1
CDR3 protein: CSSHGGSGRYNEQYF
CDR3 DNA: TGCAGTTCCCATGGAGGCAGCGGGAGGTACAATGAGCAGTACTTC

D gene: .
J gene: TRBJ1-2
clone size: .
V gene: TRBV29-1
CDR3 protein: CSVWDGYGYTF
CDR3 DNA: TGCAGCGTTTGGGACGGCTATGGCTACACCTTC

D gene: .
J gene: TRBJ1-2
clone size: .
V gene: TRBV13
CDR3 protein: CASSLDGGAGYTF
CDR3 DNA: TGTGCCAGCAGCTTAGATGGGGGAGCTGGCTACACCTTC

D gene: TRBD1
J gene: TRBJ2-4
clone size: few
V gene: TRBV25-1
CDR3 protein: CASSEGDRENIQYF
CDR3 DNA: TGTGCCAGCAGTGAAGGTGACAGGGAAAACATTCAGTACTTC

D gene: TRBD1
J gene: TRBJ2-3
clone size: few
V gene: TRBV12-3/TRBV12-4
CDR3 protein: CASRDGTGRTDTQYF
CDR3 DNA: TGTGCCAGCAGGGACGGGACAGGACGCACAGATACGCAGTATTTT

D gene: TRBD1
J gene: TRBJ1-2
clone size: few
V gene: TRBV6-1
CDR3 protein: CASRVTGVGYGYTF
CDR3 DNA: TGTGCCAGCAGGGTAACAGGGGTCGGCTATGGCTACACCTTC

D gene: TRBD2
J gene: TRBJ2-4
clone size: once
V gene: TRBV20-1
CDR3 protein: CSASTGTIKNIQYF
CDR3 DNA: TGCAGTGCTAGCACCGGGACTATAAAAAACATTCAGTACTTC

D gene: TRBD2
J gene: TRBJ2-2
clone size: .
V gene: TRBV20-1
CDR3 protein: CSAGTPGLAGPGELFF
CDR3 DNA: TGCAGTGCTGGGACCCCGGGACTAGCGGGACCCGGGGAGCTGTTTTTT

D gene: .
J gene: TRBJ2-7
clone size: .
V gene: TRBV7-9
CDR3 protein: CASSWPSDEQYF
CDR3 DNA: TGTGCCAGCAGCTGGCCCAGCGACGAGCAGTACTTC

D gene: .
J gene: TRBJ2-1
clone size: .
V gene: TRBV4-1
CDR3 protein: CASSQGGLNSDEQFF
CDR3 DNA: TGCGCCAGCAGCCAAGGGGGCCTCAACTCGGATGAGCAGTTCTTC